What follows describes a single T cell receptor beta chain. Its antigen remains unidentified. The CDR3 spans 14 residues. Germline values: CDR1 SQVTM, CDR2 ANQGSEA. J gave up 2 bases and V 7 bases, and 10 bases lay outside the gene matches. The sample is drawn from a study of T cell repertoires in cytomegalovirus infection. Study background: Carrying CMV and the relevant HLA type showed in public TCR beta signatures. Notes on the study in general: It was HLA-C-restricted CMV-specific TCR beta clonotypes that dominated the response ex vivo. Of the TCR beta families, the public ones yielded a cumulative frequency that identified carriers of CMV plus the relevant HLA.

One entry per CDR3 protein, called by TCRdb with MiXCR from the reads. The repertoire has approximately 200,000 distinct CDR3 sequences, roughly 28% of them found once; the top ten carry 31%. The chain uses TRBV29-1 and TRBJ2-5; TRBD1 matches at 7 bases. The TCR sequence derives from a human donor in good health (CMV status not recorded). Some clones in this sample may be carry-over from other donors' samples. The source material was PBMCs. The CDR3 is CSASLRDRQETQYF. The DNA of the CDR3 is TGCAGCGCTTCGTTGAGGGACAGACAAGAGACCCAGTACTTC. The complete variable domain, with remaining parts taken from reference TRBV29-1 and TRBJ2-5, reads SAVISQKPSRDICQRGTSLTIQCQVDSQVTMMFWYRQQPGQSLTLIATANQGSEATYESGFVIDKFPISRPNLTFSTLTVSNMSPEDSSIYLCSASLRDRQETQYFGPGTRLLVL.